This is a list of T cell receptor beta chains from one sample in a study of T cell responses to AZD1222 COVID-19 vaccine. Assay: immunoSEQ multiplex PCR; the TCRdb copy retains only in-frame clones and omits some. The table includes about 86,000 clones, almost 90% detected once. Specimen: peripheral blood, collected 28 days after the second AZD1222 dose. The origin of the receptors is an adult who received the AZD1222 COVID-19 vaccine. CDR3s include the opening cysteine and the closing phenylalanine or tryptophan. D genes are given only for firm matches. The size of a clone is reported for some rows only, either as once, few or many, or as a class for expanded clones.

v_gene,d_gene,abundance,j_gene,CDR3aa,CDR3nt
TRBV28,NA,NA,TRBJ1-5,CASRRYNQPQHF,TGTGCCAGCCGACGGTACAATCAGCCCCAGCATTTT
TRBV24-1,NA,NA,TRBJ1-3,CATSDFVARLVGNTIYF,TGTGCCACCAGTGATTTTGTGGCCAGACTCGTTGGAAACACCATATATTTT
TRBV6-6,NA,NA,TRBJ1-5,CASNRGNNQPQHF,TGTGCCAGCAACCGAGGAAACAATCAGCCCCAGCATTTT
TRBV30,TRBD1,NA,TRBJ1-2,CAWSVQGDGYGYTF,TGTGCCTGGAGTGTACAGGGGGATGGGTATGGCTACACCTTC
TRBV3-1/TRBV3-2,TRBD1,NA,TRBJ2-3,CASSQESRDSVTDTQYF,TGTGCCAGCAGCCAAGAAAGTAGGGACAGCGTCACAGATACGCAGTATTTT
TRBV23-1,NA,NA,TRBJ2-1,CASSLSGDNEQFF,TGCGCCAGCAGTTTATCAGGGGACAATGAGCAGTTCTTC
TRBV6-2/TRBV6-3,NA,NA,TRBJ1-1,CASSDRYPPEAFF,TGTGCCAGCAGTGACAGGTACCCTCCTGAAGCTTTCTTT
TRBV19,NA,NA,TRBJ1-1,CASSARPTEAFF,TGTGCCAGTAGTGCTCGACCCACTGAAGCTTTCTTT
TRBV3-1/TRBV3-2,TRBD1,NA,TRBJ2-1,CASSQDRKAGGMNEQFF,TGTGCCAGCAGCCAAGATAGGAAGGCAGGGGGCATGAATGAGCAGTTCTTC
TRBV27,NA,NA,TRBJ1-4,CASSLRVSGLTNEKLFF,TGTGCCAGCAGTTTAAGGGTCAGCGGACTAACTAATGAAAAACTGTTTTTT
TRBV30,TRBD1,NA,TRBJ2-5,CAWSVGVAGGQETQYF,TGTGCCTGGAGTGTAGGGGTGGCAGGGGGCCAAGAGACCCAGTACTTC
TRBV15,NA,NA,TRBJ2-1,CATSRDSVGRLAYNEQFF,TGTGCCACCAGCAGAGATTCTGTGGGCCGGTTGGCCTACAATGAGCAGTTCTTC
TRBV11-2,TRBD1,NA,TRBJ1-3,CASSSIRGPWGNTIYF,TGTGCCAGCAGCTCGATCAGGGGGCCGTGGGGAAACACCATATATTTT
TRBV4-1,TRBD2,NA,TRBJ2-7,CASSLQREGPYEQYF,TGCGCCAGCAGCCTCCAGCGGGAGGGACCCTACGAGCAGTACTTC
TRBV19,NA,NA,TRBJ2-3,CASSNLDTQYF,TGTGCCAGTAGCAACCTAGATACGCAGTATTTT
TRBV19,NA,NA,TRBJ1-1,CASRQMNTEAFF,TGTGCCAGTAGACAGATGAACACTGAAGCTTTCTTT
TRBV15,TRBD2,NA,TRBJ2-2,CATSRTLLRLAGERGELFF,TGTGCCACCAGCAGAACCCTTTTAAGACTAGCGGGAGAGAGGGGGGAGCTGTTTTTT
TRBV9,NA,NA,TRBJ2-1,CASSVEGGGDYNEQFF,TGTGCCAGCAGCGTAGAAGGGGGAGGTGACTACAATGAGCAGTTCTTC
TRBV24-1,TRBD2,NA,TRBJ2-2,CATSGGTSGSTGELFF,TGTGCCACCAGTGGTGGGACTAGCGGGAGCACCGGGGAGCTGTTTTTT
TRBV28,NA,once,TRBJ1-5,CASSLGEGGNPPQHF,TGTGCCAGCAGTTTAGGGGAGGGGGGTAATCCGCCCCAGCATTTT
TRBV4-1,NA,NA,TRBJ1-1,CASSQVHDTEAFF,TGCGCCAGCAGCCAAGTCCACGACACTGAAGCTTTCTTT
TRBV3-1/TRBV3-2,NA,NA,TRBJ2-2,CASSRRLVGANTGELFF,TGTGCCAGCAGCCGACGGTTAGTGGGAGCCAACACCGGGGAGCTGTTTTTT
TRBV28,TRBD1,many,TRBJ1-5,CASSLTGARNQPQHF,TGTGCCAGCAGTTTAACAGGGGCGAGGAATCAGCCCCAGCATTTT
TRBV2,TRBD1,NA,TRBJ2-2,CASSDSRQGAGGELFF,TGTGCCAGCAGTGACAGTAGACAGGGGGCGGGCGGGGAGCTGTTTTTT
TRBV16,NA,NA,TRBJ1-2,CASSQSQATPYGYTF,TGTGCCAGCAGCCAATCGCAGGCCACCCCCTATGGCTACACCTTC
TRBV18,NA,NA,TRBJ2-7,CASSPDRTRGPGGQYF,TGTGCCAGCTCACCTGATAGGACTAGGGGGCCAGGAGGGCAGTACTTC
TRBV6-1,NA,NA,TRBJ2-7,CASSEGPASSYEQYF,TGTGCCAGCAGTGAAGGCCCGGCAAGCTCCTACGAGCAGTACTTC
TRBV7-8,NA,few,TRBJ1-4,CASSLDGGSEKLFF,TGTGCCAGCAGTTTGGACGGTGGGAGTGAAAAACTGTTTTTT
TRBV5-1,NA,NA,TRBJ1-1,CASSLRPNGLSFSAEAFF,TGCGCCAGCAGCTTGCGGCCCAACGGACTTTCGTTTTCGGCTGAAGCTTTCTTT
TRBV4-2,NA,NA,TRBJ1-6,CASSQEGPSDNSPLHF,TGTGCCAGCAGCCAAGAGGGACCAAGTGATAATTCACCCCTCCACTTT
TRBV5-1,TRBD2,NA,TRBJ2-3,CASGAGGSTDTQYF,TGCGCCAGCGGAGCGGGAGGCAGCACAGATACGCAGTATTTT
TRBV25-1,TRBD2,NA,TRBJ2-7,CASRGTSGSYEQYF,TGTGCCAGCAGGGGGACTAGCGGCTCCTACGAGCAGTACTTC
TRBV18,TRBD2,NA,TRBJ2-7,CASWGGRYYEQYF,TGTGCCAGCTGGGGCGGGAGGTACTACGAGCAGTACTTC
TRBV6-2/TRBV6-3,TRBD1,NA,TRBJ2-2,CASSPFYGTGYPGELFF,TGTGCCAGCAGCCCTTTTTACGGGACAGGGTACCCCGGGGAGCTGTTTTTT
TRBV30,NA,NA,TRBJ1-2,CAWSPRGHFGDQGYTF,TGTGCCTGGAGCCCTAGGGGCCATTTCGGGGACCAGGGCTACACCTTC
TRBV6-1,TRBD1,NA,TRBJ2-7,CASSEAEGQGNYEQYF,TGTGCCAGCAGTGAAGCGGAGGGACAGGGAAACTACGAGCAGTACTTC
TRBV15,TRBD2,NA,TRBJ2-1,CATSRDPGLAGLEQFF,TGTGCCACCAGCAGAGACCCGGGACTAGCGGGCCTTGAGCAGTTCTTC
TRBV3-1/TRBV3-2,NA,NA,TRBJ2-2,CASSPSYAGELFF,TGTGCCAGCAGCCCTAGCTACGCCGGGGAGCTGTTTTTT
TRBV11-2,NA,NA,TRBJ1-1,CASSLEVMNTEAFF,TGTGCCAGCAGCTTAGAGGTTATGAACACTGAAGCTTTCTTT
TRBV2,TRBD2,NA,TRBJ2-7,CASGRGLAGIYEQYF,TGTGCCAGCGGCAGGGGACTAGCGGGAATATACGAGCAGTACTTC
TRBV10-2,TRBD2,NA,TRBJ2-3,CASSGLGTSGRRTDTQYF,TGCGCCAGCAGTGGGTTGGGGACTAGCGGGAGGAGGACAGATACGCAGTATTTT
TRBV4-3,NA,NA,TRBJ2-3,CASSQDTGYTDTQYF,TGCGCCAGCAGCCAAGACACAGGCTACACAGATACGCAGTATTTT
TRBV29-1,NA,NA,TRBJ2-1,CSALIDLNEQFF,TGCAGCGCCTTAATTGACCTCAATGAGCAGTTCTTC
TRBV2,NA,NA,TRBJ1-1,CASKLTGMNTEAFF,TGTGCCAGCAAACTTACAGGGATGAACACTGAAGCTTTCTTT
TRBV9,TRBD2,few,TRBJ2-1,CASSGPGTSGRELRSDEQFF,TGTGCCAGCAGCGGACCCGGGACTAGCGGGAGAGAATTGCGCAGCGATGAGCAGTTCTTC
TRBV3-1/TRBV3-2,NA,NA,TRBJ1-6,CASSRQVSPLHF,TGTGCCAGCAGCAGACAGGTTTCACCCCTCCACTTT
TRBV3-1/TRBV3-2,NA,NA,TRBJ1-2,CASSPVSNYGYTF,TGTGCCAGCAGCCCCGTTTCCAACTATGGCTACACCTTC
TRBV7-2,NA,NA,TRBJ1-1,CASSTLQGSTEAFF,TGTGCCAGCAGCACCCTACAGGGATCCACTGAAGCTTTCTTT
TRBV5-1,TRBD1,NA,TRBJ1-4,CASSSLAGTDNEKLFF,TGCGCCAGCAGCTCTCTAGCCGGGACAGATAATGAAAAACTGTTTTTT
TRBV4-1,NA,NA,TRBJ2-7,CASTGPLGYEQYF,TGCGCCAGCACCGGACCCCTAGGTTACGAGCAGTACTTC